These 23 T cell receptor beta chains were sequenced from one sample in a study of graft-versus-host responses after intestinal transplantation. The assay was immunoSEQ multiplex PCR, and TCRdb's table has in-frame clones only and misses some. The sample contains about 37,000 clones, 87% of which appear only once. To release intraepithelial and lamina propria lymphocytes, the graft tissue was processed. The sequencing here drew on ileum tissue, taken 204 days after intestinal transplant. These TCRs come from a human patient who received an intestinal transplant, so some T cells may come from the graft donor.

This chain joins TRBV4-1 and TRBJ1-2; a possible D gene is TRBD1 (6 bases). V dropped 1 base and J dropped 8 bases, with 14 bases sitting between them. The CDR3 spans 14 residues. Germline-derived CDR1 and CDR2 are MGHRA and YSYEKL. Here the CDR3 DNA reads TGCGCCAGCAGCCAAGTTCTGGGGGCGCGGGGCTACACCTTC. It encodes CASSQVLGARGYTF.

The chain carries TRBV6-1 and TRBJ1-5; D not certain. This CDR3 is 15 amino acids long. CDR1 and CDR2 (germline): MNHNS, SASEGT. V dropped 8 bases and J dropped 8 bases, with 22 bases sitting between them. This chain's CDR3 is CASHLAGSGDEPQHF. The CDR3 DNA follows: TGTGCCAGCCACCTCGCGGGGTCTGGGGATGAGCCCCAGCATTTT.

The CDR3 reads CASSLTGVVQFF. The CDR3 DNA reads TGTGCCAGCAGCTTAACGGGGGTCGTTCAGTTCTTC. The rearrangement joins TRBV7-9 to TRBJ2-1; possibly TRBD2 for D (6 bases). The CDR3 is made up of 12 amino acids. Trimming removed 2 bases from V and 13 bases from J, with 12 bases in between. Germline CDR1 is SEHNR and CDR2 is FQNEAQ (reference sequence).

V usage is TRBV9 and J usage is TRBJ2-4, with a possible D match to TRBD2 (6 bases). Trimming removed 4 bases at V and 9 bases at J, with 17 bases between. Germline V gene sequence: CDR1 SGDLS, CDR2 YYNGEE. The CDR3 is 14 residues long. This chain's CDR3 is CASSPRASDPIQYF. In DNA form, the CDR3 reads TGTGCCAGCAGCCCCCGGGCTAGCGACCCCATTCAGTACTTC. Supplemented by reference TRBV9 and TRBJ2-4, the full variable domain reads DSGVTQTPKHLITATGQRVTLRCSPRSGDLSVYWYQQSLDQGLQFLIQYYNGEERAKGNILERFSAQQFPDLHSELNLSSLELGDSALYFCASSPRASDPIQYFGAGTRLSVL.

The V gene is TRBV19, the J gene TRBJ2-3; 9 nucleotides match TRBD1. CDR3 length equals 15 residues. Trimming removed 4 bases from V and 3 bases from J; junction bases left unmatched: 5. CDR1 is LNHDA and CDR2 is SQIVND in the germline V gene (reference sequence). In nucleotides, the CDR3 is TGTGCCAGTAGTACAAGACAGGGGGGGACAGATACGCAGTATTTT. Encoded protein: CASSTRQGGTDTQYF.

The J gene is TRBJ1-1, the V gene TRBV5-1; TRBD1 aligns across 8 bases. Germline trimming cut 2 bases from V and 1 base from J; bases unmatched to any gene: 4. The CDR3 is 15 residues long. Per the germline V gene, CDR1 is SGHRS and CDR2 is YFSETQ. This CDR3 is CASSFTGGSNTEAFF. The CDR3 DNA reads TGCGCCAGCAGCTTCACAGGGGGGTCGAACACTGAAGCTTTCTTT.

This chain uses TRBV10-3 with TRBJ2-2, with D possibly TRBD2 on 6 matching bases. Germline V gene sequence: CDR1 ENHRY, CDR2 SYGVKD. The CDR3 loop spans 13 amino acids. Deletions cut 7 bases from V and 6 bases from J, with 12 bases between. The CDR3 coding sequence is TGTGCCATCATCGGAGGGGTTTCCGGGGAGCTGTTTTTT. It is translated as CAIIGGVSGELFF.

The V gene is TRBV28, the J gene TRBJ1-2; possible D gene TRBD1, 6 bases. The CDR3 is 13 residues long. CDR1 is MDHEN, CDR2 SYDVKM, per germline. Trimming removed 3 bases from V and 7 bases from J, with 12 bases in between. For the CDR3, the DNA is TGTGCCAGCAGTTTCCAGGGGTCTCGTGGCTACACCTTC. Protein: CASSFQGSRGYTF.

V usage is TRBV5-1 and J usage is TRBJ1-5; D unclear. This CDR3 has 15 residues. Between the trimmed V and J ends, which lost 4 bases and 7 bases, there was a span of 18 bases. Germline V lookup: CDR1 SGHRS, CDR2 YFSETQ. DNA for the CDR3: TGCGCCAGCAGCCCGACGAGTTCTTACGGGCAGCCCCAGCATTTT. It is translated as CASSPTSSYGQPQHF.

The CDR3: CASSLSHNQPQHF. For the CDR3, the DNA is TGTGCCAGCAGCTTATCCCATAATCAGCCCCAGCATTTT. The rearrangement joins TRBV11-2 to TRBJ1-5; D not certain. The CDR3 covers 13 residues. V was clipped by 2 bases and J by 4 bases, with 6 bases between them. In germline, CDR1 is SGHAT, CDR2 FQNNGV.

The chain is built from TRBV4-1 and TRBJ2-7; 13 bases match TRBD2. Germline assignment: CDR1 MGHRA and CDR2 YSYEKL. J was trimmed by 2 bases and V by 5 bases; bases with no gene match: 12. The CDR3 is 18 residues long. The CDR3 DNA is TGCGCCAGCAGCGGACTCCCCGGGACTAGCGGGACCCCCTACGAGCAGTACTTC. Translating gives CASSGLPGTSGTPYEQYF.

The chain combines TRBV6-8 with TRBJ1-3, with TRBD1 as a possible D gene (6 bases). The CDR3 is 15 amino acids. Germline CDR1 is MNHGY and CDR2 is SAAAGT. The V and J ends lost 6 bases and 0 bases respectively, with 12 bases between them. CDR3 sequence reads: CASRTRGGSGNTIYF. DNA for the CDR3: TGTGCCAGCAGGACAAGGGGGGGCTCTGGAAACACCATATATTTT.

V is TRBV4-2 and J is TRBJ2-7; the D is unclear. The CDR3 length is 13 residues. CDR1 and CDR2 from the germline V gene are LGHNA and YNFKEQ. V dropped 1 base and J dropped 7 bases, with 11 bases sitting between them. This CDR3 reads CASSQALFREQYF. CDR3 sequence (DNA): TGTGCCAGCAGCCAAGCCCTCTTTCGAGAGCAGTACTTC.

The V call is TRBV4-1, the J call TRBJ2-7; no firm D call. There are 17 residues in the CDR3. Germline CDR1 MGHRA, CDR2 YSYEKL. With 0 bases removed from V and 7 bases from J, the gap between germline ends came to 22 bases. The CDR3 DNA sequence: TGCGCCAGCAGCCAAGAGGCGATCCCCGTAAATTTAGTAGAGCAGTACTTC. This codes for CASSQEAIPVNLVEQYF.

The rearrangement uses TRBV10-2 and TRBJ2-5; D is undetermined. Between the trimmed V and J ends, which lost 5 bases and 1 base, there was a span of 14 bases. CDR3 length equals 15 residues. The V gene's germline CDR1 is WSHSY and CDR2 SAAADI. The CDR3 DNA is TGCGCCAGCAGTCCCCGGGTTGGTAGCCAAGAGACCCAGTACTTC. Encoded protein: CASSPRVGSQETQYF.

The chain links TRBV29-1 to TRBJ2-7; maybe TRBD2 (6 bases). Trimming left V 4 bases short and J 1 base short, with 11 bases between. This CDR3 contains 13 residues. Germline values: CDR1 SQVTM, CDR2 ANQGSEA. The CDR3 sequence is CSVGGVASYEQYF. For the CDR3, the DNA is TGCAGCGTTGGGGGGGTGGCGTCCTACGAGCAGTACTTC.

CDR3 DNA sequence: TGCAGCGCTCACAGGGTTGGGTATGGCTACACCTTC. It encodes CSAHRVGYGYTF. J is TRBJ1-2 and V is TRBV29-1; D might be TRBD1 (6 bases). Per germline, CDR1 SQVTM and CDR2 ANQGSEA. V lost 7 bases, J lost 5 bases, and 14 bases lay in between. CDR3 length: 12 residues.

This clone was found once. The chain carries TRBV27 and TRBJ2-1; 7 nucleotides align to TRBD2. The V gene end was trimmed by 6 bases and the J gene end by 9 bases; junction bases not matched to a gene: 11. The CDR3 runs to 14 residues. From germline, CDR1 is MNHEY and CDR2 SMNVEV (reference sequence). In nucleotides, the CDR3 is TGTGCCAGCAGAATGGGGCTAGCGGCGGGTGAGCAGTTCTTC. This sequence encodes CASRMGLAAGEQFF.

The chain employs TRBV5-4 and TRBJ1-2, with 7 positions matching TRBD1. Losses at the gene ends were 4 bases for V and 3 bases for J; bases not matched to a gene: 6. The CDR3 consists of 14 residues. In germline, CDR1 is SGHNT, CDR2 YYREEE (reference sequence). CDR3 sequence (DNA): TGTGCCAGCAGCCTGGGACAGCGGGACTATGGCTACACCTTC. The encoded protein is CASSLGQRDYGYTF.

This chain connects TRBV5-4 to TRBJ2-1; 14 nucleotides line up with TRBD2. Looked up from germline, CDR1 is SGHNT and CDR2 is YYREEE (reference sequence). This CDR3 has 17 amino acids. V shed 4 bases, J shed 8 bases, and the junction held 11 bases outside the gene matches. CDR3 sequence reads: CASSPLGLAGEGDEQFF. The CDR3 coding sequence is TGTGCCAGCAGCCCCCTGGGACTAGCGGGAGAGGGGGATGAGCAGTTCTTC.

The rearrangement links TRBV9 to TRBJ2-2; 7 positions match TRBD1. Germline-derived CDR1 and CDR2 are SGDLS and YYNGEE. The CDR3 runs to 17 residues. Unmatched junction bases numbered 9, after V lost 0 bases and J lost 4 bases. CDR3 sequence (DNA): TGTGCCAGCAGCGTAGGGCCCCGGACAGGAGGCACCGGGGAGCTGTTTTTT. This gives the protein CASSVGPRTGGTGELFF.

The rearrangement uses TRBV7-9 and TRBJ2-3; no clear D. The CDR3 loop spans 14 amino acids. The V and J ends lost 0 bases and 4 bases respectively, with 8 bases between them. Germline CDR1 is SEHNR and CDR2 is FQNEAQ (reference sequence). The CDR3, as DNA: TGTGCCAGCAGCTTAGCCCCAGCCCCAGATACGCAGTATTTT. As protein: CASSLAPAPDTQYF.

V gene TRBV6-6 combines with J gene TRBJ1-5; 8 bases are shared with TRBD1. Trimming took 10 bases from V and 3 from J; bases not matched to a gene: 5. The CDR3 extends over 13 amino acids. Germline values: CDR1 MNHNY, CDR2 SVGAGI (reference sequence). The chain's CDR3 is CATRTGINQPQHF. CDR3 DNA: TGTGCCACCCGGACAGGGATCAATCAGCCCCAGCATTTT.